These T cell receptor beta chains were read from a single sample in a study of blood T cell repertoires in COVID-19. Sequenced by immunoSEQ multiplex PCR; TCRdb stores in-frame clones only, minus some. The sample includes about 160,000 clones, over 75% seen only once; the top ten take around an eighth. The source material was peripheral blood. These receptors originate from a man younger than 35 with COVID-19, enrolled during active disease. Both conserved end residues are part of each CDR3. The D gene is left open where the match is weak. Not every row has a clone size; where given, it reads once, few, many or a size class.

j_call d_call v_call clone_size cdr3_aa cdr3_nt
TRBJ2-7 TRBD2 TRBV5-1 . CASSVRTGRDEQYF TGCGCCAGCAGCGTACGTACCGGGAGGGACGAGCAGTACTTC
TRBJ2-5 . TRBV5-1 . CASSFWDKQETQYF TGCGCCAGCAGCTTCTGGGACAAACAAGAGACCCAGTACTTC
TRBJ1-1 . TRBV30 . CAWTRGTEAFF TGTGCCTGGACTCGGGGAACTGAAGCTTTCTTT
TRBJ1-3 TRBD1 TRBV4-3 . CASSQAITGAGNTIYF TGCGCCAGCAGCCAAGCGATTACAGGGGCTGGAAACACCATATATTTT
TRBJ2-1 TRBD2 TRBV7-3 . CASSLLAAAYNEQFF TGTGCCAGCAGCCTACTAGCGGCCGCCTACAATGAGCAGTTCTTC
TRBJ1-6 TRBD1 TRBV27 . CASSSLGQGAGSPLHF TGTGCCAGCAGTTCCTTAGGACAGGGGGCTGGTTCACCCCTCCACTTT
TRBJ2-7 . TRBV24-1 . CATSDGDTPYEQYF TGTGCCACCAGTGATGGGGACACCCCCTACGAGCAGTACTTC
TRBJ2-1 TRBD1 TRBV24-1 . CATSDPGTGSNEQFF TGTGCCACCAGTGATCCTGGGACAGGTTCAAATGAGCAGTTCTTC
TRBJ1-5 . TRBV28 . CASSLVQSGNQPQHF TGTGCCAGCAGTTTGGTACAGTCTGGCAATCAGCCCCAGCATTTT
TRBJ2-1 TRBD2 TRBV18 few CASSLGLAGGSSYNEQFF TGTGCCAGCTCACTAGGACTAGCGGGGGGGAGCTCCTACAATGAGCAGTTCTTC
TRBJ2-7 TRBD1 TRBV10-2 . CASSDLGQGVSYEQYF TGCGCCAGCAGTGACCTGGGACAGGGGGTCTCCTACGAGCAGTACTTC
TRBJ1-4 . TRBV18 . CASSQVQQNEKLFF TGTGCCAGCTCACAGGTACAGCAGAATGAAAAACTGTTTTTT
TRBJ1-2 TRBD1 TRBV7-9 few CASSFIVRDRDYYGYTF TGTGCCAGCAGCTTTATAGTCCGGGACAGGGACTACTATGGCTACACCTTC
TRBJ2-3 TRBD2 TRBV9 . CASSVGLFTDTQYF TGTGCCAGCAGCGTGGGACTATTCACAGATACGCAGTATTTT
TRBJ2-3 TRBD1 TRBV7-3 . CASSQTGTSTDTQYF TGTGCCAGCAGCCAGACAGGGACCAGCACAGATACGCAGTATTTT